Below, 2 T cell receptor beta chains from the same sample are listed, as sequenced in a study of blood T cell repertoires in COVID-19. Only in-frame clones appear in the TCRdb table, and some are missing; sequencing was by immunoSEQ multiplex PCR. Found here are about 42,000 clones, just under 85% of them singletons; the top ten hold roughly 5.2%. The sequenced material came from peripheral blood. The receptors derive from a man aged 50 to 60 with active COVID-19.

J is TRBJ2-3 and V is TRBV11-2; D is possibly TRBD2 (6 bases). Trimming stripped 2 bases from V and 0 bases from J, with 21 bases between. The CDR3 runs to 19 residues. Germline loops: CDR1 SGHAT, CDR2 FQNNGV. The CDR3 DNA reads TGTGCCAGCAGCTTAATCGGGGGTAGCGGAGGGTCTAGCACAGATACGCAGTATTTT. Amino acid sequence: CASSLIGGSGGSSTDTQYF.

The chain uses TRBV7-2 and TRBJ2-5, with 8 bases fitting TRBD1. CDR3 length equals 14 residues. V dropped 6 bases and J dropped 5; count of bases not matched to a gene: 8. The V gene's germline CDR1 is SGHTA and CDR2 FQGNSA. CDR3 residues: CASSRQGIGETQYF. DNA for the CDR3: TGTGCCAGCAGTAGACAGGGGATAGGGGAGACCCAGTACTTC.